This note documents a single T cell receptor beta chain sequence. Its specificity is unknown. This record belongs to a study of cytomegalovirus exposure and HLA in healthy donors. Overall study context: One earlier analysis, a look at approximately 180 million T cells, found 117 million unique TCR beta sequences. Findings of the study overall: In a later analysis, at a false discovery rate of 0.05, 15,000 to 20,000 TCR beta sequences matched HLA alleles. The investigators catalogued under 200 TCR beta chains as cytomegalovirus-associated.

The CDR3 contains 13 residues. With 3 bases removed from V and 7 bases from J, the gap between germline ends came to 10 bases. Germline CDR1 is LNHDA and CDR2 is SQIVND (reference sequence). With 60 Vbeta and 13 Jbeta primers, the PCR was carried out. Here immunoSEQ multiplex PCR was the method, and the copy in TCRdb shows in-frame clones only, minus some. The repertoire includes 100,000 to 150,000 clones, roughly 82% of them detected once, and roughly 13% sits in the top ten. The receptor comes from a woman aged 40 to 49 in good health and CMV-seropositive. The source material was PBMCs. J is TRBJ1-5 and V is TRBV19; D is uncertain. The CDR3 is CASSMGSGQPQHF. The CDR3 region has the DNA TGTGCCAGTAGTATGGGCTCCGGACAGCCCCAGCATTTT.